The 14 T cell receptor beta chains below all came from one sample that was sequenced in a study of shared clonotypes between healthy human individuals. The method was immunoSEQ multiplex PCR; TCRdb's version includes in-frame clones alone and lacks a portion of them. This table has roughly 500,000 clones, approximately 95% appearing once. Sequencing input: naive CD4+ T cells sorted from blood. Subset in this sample: CD45RA+ positively selected. All receptors come from a woman aged 30 to 39 in good health.

The V and J genes are TRBV11-2 and TRBJ2-3; the match to TRBD1 covers 7 bases. Per germline, CDR1 SGHAT and CDR2 FQNNGV. Trimming took 0 bases from V and 2 from J; bases not matched to a gene: 11. The length of the CDR3 is 18 residues. CDR3: CASSLETSGTALTDTQYF. DNA of the CDR3: TGTGCCAGCAGCTTAGAAACCTCCGGGACAGCTCTCACAGATACGCAGTATTTT.

The chain joins TRBV11-1 to TRBJ2-6; the D gene is possibly TRBD2 (6 bases). The germline V gene encodes CDR1 SGHAT and CDR2 FQDESV (reference sequence). The CDR3 has 17 amino acids. V was pared by 1 base and J by 2 bases, with 12 bases between. CDR3 loop: CASSLGWGDPGANVLTF. CDR3 DNA sequence: TGTGCCAGCAGCTTAGGCTGGGGGGATCCTGGGGCCAACGTCCTGACTTTC.

This chain uses TRBV4-1 with TRBJ2-7; no reliable D call. The CDR3 is 12 amino acids. V was trimmed by 5 bases and J by 0 bases, leaving 5 bases between them. Germline V gene data show CDR1 as MGHRA and CDR2 as YSYEKL. The CDR3 nucleotides read TGCGCCAGCAGCTTCCCCTCCTACGAGCAGTACTTC. Protein: CASSFPSYEQYF.

The J gene is TRBJ1-1, the V gene TRBV6-7; D not certain. TRBV6-7 is filed as an ORF, its function uncertain. The germline V and J ends were trimmed by 2 bases and 4 bases, with 8 bases remaining between them. The CDR3 has 13 amino acids. The CDR3 here is CASSYAGVTEAFF. CDR3 in DNA: TGTGCCAGCAGTTACGCAGGAGTCACTGAAGCTTTCTTT.

This sequence joins TRBV19 and TRBJ2-7, with 7 bases that match TRBD1. Germline lookup yields CDR1 LNHDA and CDR2 SQIVND (reference sequence). Trimming took 1 base from V and 8 from J; bases not matched to a gene: 8. CDR3 length: 14 residues. Here the CDR3 reads CASSIVGTVSQQYF. CDR3 DNA sequence: TGTGCCAGTAGTATAGTCGGGACAGTCAGTCAGCAGTACTTC.

The chain uses TRBV11-2 and TRBJ2-7, with D perhaps TRBD1 (5 bases). Trimming stripped 5 bases from V and 4 bases from J, with 12 bases between. The CDR3 totals 13 residues. Germline assignment: CDR1 SGHAT and CDR2 FQNNGV. Here the CDR3 DNA reads TGTGCCAGCAGCCCCGACAGACGATACGAGCAGTACTTC. This translates into CASSPDRRYEQYF.

The chain recombines TRBV7-9 with TRBJ1-3; TRBD1 matches at 8 bases. The trim removed 5 bases at V and 2 bases at J, leaving 2 bases unmatched. CDR3 size: 14 residues. CDR1 is SEHNR, CDR2 FQNEAQ, per germline (reference sequence). The CDR3 DNA sequence: TGTGCCAGCAGCAGGACAGGGACTGGAAACACCATATATTTT. It yields the protein CASSRTGTGNTIYF.

V usage is TRBV6-1 and J usage is TRBJ1-5; 8 positions match TRBD1. The CDR3 has 13 amino acids. The germline CDR1 and CDR2 sequences are MNHNS and SASEGT. The J segment lost 6 bases and the V segment lost 7 bases, leaving 5 bases of the junction unmatched. This CDR3 is CASNGQGFQPQHF. In DNA form, the CDR3 reads TGTGCCAGCAACGGACAGGGTTTTCAGCCCCAGCATTTT.

The rearrangement joins TRBV27 to TRBJ1-1; 8 bases are shared with TRBD1. J gave up 1 base and V 2 bases, and 3 bases lay outside the gene matches. The CDR3 length is 15 residues. Germline assignment: CDR1 MNHEY and CDR2 SMNVEV (reference sequence). CDR3 nucleotides: TGTGCCAGCAGTTTAATAGGGACAGGGAACACTGAAGCTTTCTTT. It translates to CASSLIGTGNTEAFF.

V and J are TRBV15 and TRBJ2-1, with D possibly being TRBD2 (5 bases). V lost 0 bases, J lost 2 bases, and 14 bases lay in between. The CDR3 sequence is 17 residues long. From germline, CDR1 is LNHNV and CDR2 YYDKDF (reference sequence). CDR3 sequence reads: CATSRDPGEITYNEQFF. DNA of the CDR3: TGTGCCACCAGCAGAGATCCCGGGGAGATCACCTACAATGAGCAGTTCTTC.

This sequence joins TRBV4-1 and TRBJ2-6; a weak D match, TRBD1 (6 bases). This CDR3 has 13 amino acids. V was trimmed by 2 bases and J by 11 bases, leaving 10 bases between them. Germline-derived CDR1 and CDR2 are MGHRA and YSYEKL. CDR3 in DNA: TGCGCCAGCAGCCAACGGACAGACGACGTCCTGACTTTC. This sequence encodes CASSQRTDDVLTF.

This chain uses TRBV18 with TRBJ2-2, with 7 bases lining up with TRBD1. CDR1 is KGHSH and CDR2 is LQKENI in the germline V gene. V shed 3 bases, J shed 5 bases, and the junction held 3 bases outside the gene matches. The CDR3 sequence is 14 residues long. The CDR3 spells CASSPDRATGELFF. The CDR3, as DNA: TGTGCCAGCTCACCTGACAGGGCAACCGGGGAGCTGTTTTTT.

The J gene is TRBJ1-1, the V gene TRBV6-5; TRBD1 matches 8 bases. The CDR3 length is 14 residues. With 7 bases clipped from V and 5 bases from J, the junction kept 9 bases outside the gene matches. Germline values: CDR1 MNHEY, CDR2 SVGAGI. The CDR3 nucleotides are TGTGCCAGCATCAGGACAGGGAGGCGTACTGAAGCTTTCTTT. Its translation is CASIRTGRRTEAFF.

The chain is built from TRBV6-6 and TRBJ2-1; D may be TRBD2 (5 bases). Germline V lookup: CDR1 MNHNY, CDR2 SVGAGI (reference sequence). The germline V and J ends were trimmed by 5 bases and 9 bases, with 14 bases remaining between them. The length of the CDR3 is 13 residues. The CDR3 bases are TGTGCCAGCAGTATCCCTAGTGGAGGTGAGCAGTTCTTC. It codes for CASSIPSGGEQFF.